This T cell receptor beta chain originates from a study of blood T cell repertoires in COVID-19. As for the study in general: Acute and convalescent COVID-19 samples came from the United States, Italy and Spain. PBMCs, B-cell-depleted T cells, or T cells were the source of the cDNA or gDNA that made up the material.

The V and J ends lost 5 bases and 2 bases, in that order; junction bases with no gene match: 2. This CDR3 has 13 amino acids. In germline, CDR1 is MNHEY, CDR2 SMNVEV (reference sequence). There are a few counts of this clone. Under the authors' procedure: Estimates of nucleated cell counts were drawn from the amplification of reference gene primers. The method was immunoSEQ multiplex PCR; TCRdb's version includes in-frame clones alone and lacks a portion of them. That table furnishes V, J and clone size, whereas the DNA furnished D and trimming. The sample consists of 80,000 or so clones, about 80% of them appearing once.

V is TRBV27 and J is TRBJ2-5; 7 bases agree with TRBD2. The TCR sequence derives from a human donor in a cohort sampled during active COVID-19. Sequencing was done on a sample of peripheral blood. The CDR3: CASSPGLQETQYF. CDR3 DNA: TGTGCCAGCAGTCCGGGACTACAAGAGACCCAGTACTTC.